One and the same sample provided the 32 T cell receptor beta chains below, sequenced in a study of blood T cell repertoires in COVID-19. Sequencing used immunoSEQ multiplex PCR; TCRdb keeps in-frame clones, though not all of them. The data show about 98,000 clones, with roughly 80% seen just once and around 9.6% held by the top ten. Source material: peripheral blood. The receptors shown here come from a man between 60 and 75 years old with active or convalescent COVID-19.

The V and J genes are TRBV6-5 and TRBJ2-3, with 8 bases that match TRBD1. This CDR3 spans 14 amino acids. Germline CDR1 MNHEY, CDR2 SVGAGI. The ends lost 7 bases at V and 1 base at J; junction bases unmatched: 4. The CDR3 DNA follows: TGTGCCAGCACAGGGGGCGAACGCACAGATACGCAGTATTTT. This translates into CASTGGERTDTQYF.

The J gene is TRBJ2-6, the V gene TRBV28; no definite D call. CDR1 MDHEN and CDR2 SYDVKM come from the germline V gene. The V gene lost 5 bases and the J gene lost 0 bases, with 8 bases spanning the gap. The CDR3 spans 15 residues. The CDR3 loop is CASSLTGSGANVLTF. The CDR3 bases are TGTGCCAGCAGTCTCACGGGCTCTGGGGCCAACGTCCTGACTTTC.

The rearrangement uses TRBV5-4 and TRBJ1-2; possible D gene TRBD1, 6 bases. With 0 bases removed from V and 0 bases from J, the gap between germline ends came to 9 bases. Looked up from germline, CDR1 is SGHNT and CDR2 is YYREEE (reference sequence). The CDR3 sequence is 15 residues long. CDR3 DNA: TGTGCCAGCAGCTTGGGACAGGCTCCTAACTATGGCTACACCTTC. It yields the protein CASSLGQAPNYGYTF.

The table lists this clone with a count of one. V gene TRBV5-1 combines with J gene TRBJ1-1; a possible D gene is TRBD1 (5 bases). From germline, CDR1 is SGHRS and CDR2 YFSETQ. The ends were cut back, 1 base at V and 5 bases at J, with 15 bases in the middle. This CDR3 has 15 residues. This CDR3 reads CASSLSLGQGTEAFF. The CDR3 coding sequence is TGCGCCAGCAGCTTGAGTTTGGGCCAGGGAACTGAAGCTTTCTTT.

This clone was detected only once. This chain joins TRBV7-9 and TRBJ1-1; 9 bases agree with TRBD1. Germline V gene sequence: CDR1 SEHNR, CDR2 FQNEAQ (reference sequence). The CDR3 extends over 14 amino acids. With V trimmed by 5 bases and J by 4 bases, 5 bases remained unmatched. The CDR3 bases are TGTGCCAGCAGCCTACAGGGGGCCTCCACTGAAGCTTTCTTT. It encodes CASSLQGASTEAFF.

The chain combines TRBV6-2 or TRBV6-3 with TRBJ1-2; maybe TRBD1 (5 bases). CDR1 is MNHEY, CDR2 SVGEGT, per germline. V was shortened by 0 bases and J by 8 bases, with 7 bases between the two germline ends. This CDR3 has 12 amino acids. CDR3 sequence: CASSYSDTGYTF. CDR3 nucleotide sequence: TGTGCCAGCAGTTACTCGGACACAGGCTACACCTTC.

This chain uses TRBV28 with TRBJ2-7; no firm D call. V lost 3 bases and J 4 bases, leaving 7 bases between the germline ends. The CDR3 has 12 residues. Germline CDR1 MDHEN, CDR2 SYDVKM. The DNA of the CDR3 is TGTGCCAGCAGTTTGGGCGAATACGAGCAGTACTTC. It yields the protein CASSLGEYEQYF.

This clone has a single count. CDR3 sequence: CASSLTGGSPLHF. In nucleotides, the CDR3 is TGTGCCAGCAGCTTGACAGGGGGCTCACCCCTCCACTTT. The V and J genes are TRBV11-2 and TRBJ1-6; 10 positions match TRBD1. Germline-derived CDR1 and CDR2 are SGHAT and FQNNGV. The CDR3 is 13 amino acids. V was pared by 3 bases and J by 10 bases, with 0 bases of the junction left unmatched. The whole variable domain, filled in from reference TRBV11-2 and TRBJ1-6, reads EAGVAQSPRYKIIEKRQSVAFWCNPISGHATLYWYQQILGQGPKLLIQFQNNGVVDDSQLPKDRFSAERLKGVDSTLKIQPAKLEDSAVYLCASSLTGGSPLHFGNGTRLTVT.

This chain uses TRBV5-1 with TRBJ2-1; no firm D call. Trimming cost V 4 bases and J 6 bases, with 8 bases left between them. The germline V gene encodes CDR1 SGHRS and CDR2 YFSETQ. The CDR3 is made up of 12 amino acids. CDR3 sequence reads: CASSPVRNEQFF. In DNA, the CDR3 is TGCGCCAGCAGCCCAGTCCGCAATGAGCAGTTCTTC.

The genes are TRBV6-6 and TRBJ1-4; D unresolved. V dropped 5 bases and J dropped 3 bases, with 13 bases sitting between them. CDR1 is MNHNY and CDR2 is SVGAGI in the germline V gene (reference sequence). CDR3 length: 15 amino acids. The CDR3 nucleotides are TGTGCCAGCAGTCCCCTGTACAGTTCTAATGAAAAACTGTTTTTT. It codes for CASSPLYSSNEKLFF.

J is TRBJ2-1 and V is TRBV7-2, with D possibly being TRBD2 (5 bases). The CDR3 covers 13 residues. V lost 2 bases and J lost 8, with 10 bases in between. CDR1 SGHTA and CDR2 FQGNSA come from the germline V gene. The CDR3 sequence is CASSLRRDYEQFF. For the CDR3, the DNA is TGTGCCAGCAGCTTAAGACGGGATTATGAGCAGTTCTTC.

The chain is built from TRBV4-1 and TRBJ2-3, with TRBD2 identical over 11 bases. Germline trimming cut 0 bases from V and 4 bases from J; bases unmatched to any gene: 6. Looked up from germline, CDR1 is MGHRA and CDR2 is YSYEKL. The CDR3 sequence is 17 residues long. The CDR3 region has the DNA TGCGCCAGCAGCCAAGATGTAGGGACTAGCGGATCAGATACGCAGTATTTT. Translated: CASSQDVGTSGSDTQYF.

This clone has a single count. The chain couples TRBV4-3 to TRBJ2-4, with 8 bases matching TRBD2. The ends lost 8 bases at V and 6 bases at J; junction bases unmatched: 6. The CDR3 totals 13 residues. Germline V gene sequence: CDR1 LGHNA, CDR2 YSLEER. The CDR3, as DNA: TGCGCCAGCGCGGGGGGTATCGGAAACATTCAGTACTTC. Translation gives CASAGGIGNIQYF.

This chain joins TRBV6-5 and TRBJ2-7, with 8 bases matching TRBD1. Germline V lookup: CDR1 MNHEY, CDR2 SVGAGI. The CDR3 has 15 residues. The trim removed 6 bases at V and 2 bases at J, leaving 9 bases unmatched. CDR3 sequence reads: CASRYRGTGAYEQYF. The CDR3 DNA is TGTGCCAGCAGATATCGTGGGACAGGAGCCTACGAGCAGTACTTC.

This chain joins TRBV2 and TRBJ1-2; D unresolved. The V gene lost 5 bases and the J gene lost 1 base, with 11 bases spanning the gap. CDR1 is SNHLY and CDR2 is FYNNEI in the germline V gene. This CDR3 is 14 amino acids long. The CDR3 coding sequence is TGTGCCAGCAGTCTCACCGGGGTTAACTATGGCTACACCTTC. It codes for CASSLTGVNYGYTF.

This clone has more than one count but fewer than ten. This chain connects TRBV3-1 (or the pseudogene TRBV3-2) to TRBJ1-3; D may be TRBD1 (5 bases). This CDR3 contains 17 residues. Looked up from germline, CDR1 is LGHDT and CDR2 is YNNKEL (reference sequence). Trimming removed 0 bases at V and 0 bases at J, with 12 bases between. The CDR3 nucleotides are TGTGCCAGCAGCCAAGATTATGGGGGGAACTCTGGAAACACCATATATTTT. This gives the protein CASSQDYGGNSGNTIYF.

The chain uses TRBV28 and TRBJ2-7, with 11 bases matching TRBD2. V lost 6 bases to trimming and J lost 0 bases; unmatched junction nucleotides: 4. This CDR3 contains 15 residues. Per the germline V gene, CDR1 is MDHEN and CDR2 is SYDVKM. The CDR3 bases are TGTGCCAGCAGCCCGGGACTAGCGGACTCCTACGAGCAGTACTTC. Translated: CASSPGLADSYEQYF.

The chain recombines TRBV11-2 with TRBJ2-7, with D tentatively TRBD1 (5 bases). Trimming left V 1 base short and J 6 bases short, with 10 bases between. The CDR3 extends over 13 amino acids. CDR1 SGHAT and CDR2 FQNNGV come from the germline V gene. This CDR3 is CASSLGQKGEQYV. The CDR3 nucleotides are TGTGCCAGCAGCTTAGGACAGAAGGGCGAGCAGTACGTC.

The gene calls are TRBV5-5 and TRBJ2-7; D possibly corresponds to TRBD2 (6 bases). The germline V gene has CDR1 SGHKS and CDR2 YYEKEE (reference sequence). The CDR3 extends over 15 amino acids. V dropped 4 bases and J dropped 7 bases, with 21 bases sitting between them. The CDR3 nucleotides read TGTGCCAGCAGCGGGCGGCAGGGTGGACGGGGGGAGCAGTACGTC. Protein: CASSGRQGGRGEQYV.

The chain is built from TRBV2 and TRBJ2-7; D is perhaps TRBD2 (6 bases). V was cut by 2 bases and J by 7 bases, with 12 bases left in between. The CDR3 contains 13 residues. The V gene's germline CDR1 is SNHLY and CDR2 FYNNEI. CDR3 nucleotide sequence: TGTGCCAGCAGTGAAATCTCGGAGGGGGAGCAGTACGTC. Protein product: CASSEISEGEQYV.

This sequence joins TRBV15 and TRBJ2-1; TRBD2 aligns across 11 bases. J lost 8 bases, V lost 3 bases, and 3 bases had no gene match. Germline CDR1 and CDR2: LNHNV and YYDKDF (reference sequence). The CDR3 is made up of 14 amino acids. The CDR3 DNA sequence: TGTGCCACCAGCAGGACTAGCGGGATGTATGAGCAGTTCTTC. Its protein product is CATSRTSGMYEQFF.

The V and J genes are TRBV7-9 and TRBJ1-4, with TRBD1 matching 8 bases. The germline gives CDR1 SEHNR, CDR2 FQNEAQ (reference sequence). V shed 3 bases, J shed 3 bases, and the junction held 3 bases outside the gene matches. The CDR3 consists of 15 residues. CDR3 sequence: CASSFGQGANEKLFF. CDR3 nucleotides: TGTGCCAGCAGCTTCGGACAGGGTGCTAATGAAAAACTGTTTTTT.

CDR3 protein: CATSDPGLASSDSYNEQFF. As DNA, the CDR3 is TGTGCCACCAGTGATCCGGGACTAGCGAGCTCAGATTCCTACAATGAGCAGTTCTTC. V and J are TRBV24-1 and TRBJ2-1, with 10 bases fitting TRBD2. The CDR3 has 19 residues. In germline, CDR1 is KGHDR, CDR2 SFDVKD. The ends lost 3 bases at V and 1 base at J; junction bases unmatched: 11.

The chain is built from TRBV19 and TRBJ1-1, with a weak D call TRBD1 (6 bases). This CDR3 has 14 residues. Deletions cut 4 bases from V and 3 bases from J, with 12 bases between. From germline, CDR1 is LNHDA and CDR2 SQIVND (reference sequence). CDR3 coding DNA: TGTGCCAGTAGTACCAGGGGTTGGGACACTGAAGCTTTCTTT. It specifies CASSTRGWDTEAFF.

This clone was seen a few times. V and J are TRBV6-5 and TRBJ1-5; D unresolved. The CDR3 spans 15 residues. CDR1 is MNHEY, CDR2 SVGAGI, per germline. Trimming removed 10 bases from V and 0 bases from J, with 16 bases in between. CDR3 sequence reads: CATSRAINSNQPQHF. CDR3 DNA: TGTGCCACCTCACGCGCGATTAATAGCAATCAGCCCCAGCATTTT.

The chain carries TRBV28 and TRBJ2-7; 8 nucleotides line up with TRBD1. This CDR3 region has 14 residues. CDR1 and CDR2 (germline): MDHEN, SYDVKM. V lost 5 bases and J lost 5; bases outside the gene matches: 8. CDR3 residues: CASSIPGGGHEQYF. The DNA for the CDR3 is TGTGCCAGCAGTATCCCAGGGGGCGGCCACGAGCAGTACTTC.

The chain joins TRBV9 to TRBJ2-3; 13 bases agree with TRBD2. The CDR3 loop spans 14 amino acids. J gave up 8 bases and V 3 bases, and 3 bases lay outside the gene matches. The germline CDR1 and CDR2 sequences are SGDLS and YYNGEE. CDR3 residues: CASSATSGRITQYF. CDR3 coding DNA: TGTGCCAGCAGCGCGACTAGCGGGAGGATTACGCAGTATTTT.

The CDR3 region has the DNA TGTGCCAGCTCACCCGGCCAGGCAAACACTGAAGCTTTCTTT. Translated: CASSPGQANTEAFF. This rearrangement joins TRBV18 to TRBJ1-1; unclear D gene. CDR3 length: 14 residues. The germline V gene has CDR1 KGHSH and CDR2 LQKENI. Trimming left V 3 bases short and J 2 bases short, with 10 bases between.

This clone was observed a single time. The chain joins TRBV5-1 to TRBJ2-3; TRBD2 matches at 8 bases. This CDR3 region has 16 residues. V lost 4 bases to trimming and J lost 4 bases; unmatched junction nucleotides: 11. Germline-derived CDR1 and CDR2 are SGHRS and YFSETQ. CDR3 region: CASSPSLAGASDTQYF. The CDR3 region has the DNA TGCGCCAGCAGCCCCTCCCTAGCGGGCGCCTCAGATACGCAGTATTTT.

V usage is TRBV5-6 and J usage is TRBJ2-3; the D gene is possibly TRBD2 (6 bases). CDR1 SGHDT and CDR2 YYEEEE come from the germline V gene. V lost 2 bases and J 6 bases, leaving 7 bases between the germline ends. The length of the CDR3 is 12 residues. The CDR3 loop is CASSFGGDTQYF. In nucleotides, the CDR3 is TGTGCCAGCAGCTTCGGAGGGGATACGCAGTATTTT.

The V call is TRBV19, the J call TRBJ1-5; perhaps TRBD1 as D (5 bases). CDR1 and CDR2 from the germline V gene are LNHDA and SQIVND (reference sequence). There are 15 residues in the CDR3. The ends were cut back, 3 bases at V and 7 bases at J, with 16 bases in the middle. CDR3 loop: CASSILRGGRQPQHF. Here the CDR3 DNA reads TGTGCCAGTAGTATCTTAAGGGGAGGGCGGCAGCCCCAGCATTTT.

The chain recombines TRBV5-1 with TRBJ2-1; the match to TRBD2 covers 10 bases. Germline CDR1 reads SGHRS; CDR2 reads YFSETQ. The CDR3 is made up of 15 amino acids. V shed 7 bases and J 6 bases; nucleotides not matched to a gene: 10. The CDR3, as DNA: TGCGCCAGCTCGTCTAGCGGGAGTAAAGGCAATGAGCAGTTCTTC. It is translated as CASSSSGSKGNEQFF.